The 16 T cell receptor beta chains in this list originate from one sample, sequenced in a study of T cells in tumors after PD-1 blockade. Measured with immunoSEQ multiplex PCR; TCRdb has only the in-frame clones, and not every one. Here the sample spans 60,000 to 75,000 clones, roughly 70% being singletons. This specimen consisted of PBMCs, obtained after anti-PD-1 treatment. Source of these receptors: a human donor with basal cell carcinoma.

The chain uses TRBV30 and TRBJ2-1; D possibly corresponds to TRBD2 (6 bases). This CDR3 contains 15 residues. Between the trimmed V and J ends, which lost 2 bases and 5 bases, there was a span of 16 bases. Germline values: CDR1 GTSNPN, CDR2 SVGIG (reference sequence). The CDR3 DNA reads as TGTGCCTGGAGTCCTGACTACCGGGGGAACAATGAGCAGTTCTTC. Translation gives CAWSPDYRGNNEQFF.

This clone turned up a few times. The gene calls are TRBV5-1 and TRBJ1-1; a possible D gene is TRBD1 (6 bases). From germline, CDR1 is SGHRS and CDR2 YFSETQ. The CDR3 sequence is 12 residues long. The V end lost 5 bases, the J end lost 2 bases, and 7 bases lay between the germline ends. CDR3 nucleotides: TGCGCCAGCAGAGGGGGAAACACTGAAGCTTTCTTT. This sequence encodes CASRGGNTEAFF.

V and J are TRBV7-9 and TRBJ1-6; D is unclear. The V gene lost 3 bases and the J gene lost 7 bases, with 4 bases spanning the gap. The CDR3 is 12 residues long. Per germline, CDR1 SEHNR and CDR2 FQNEAQ (reference sequence). As DNA, the CDR3 is TGTGCCAGCAGCTTGTGGAATTCACCCCTCCACTTT. Amino acid sequence: CASSLWNSPLHF.

V is TRBV5-1 and J is TRBJ1-3, with TRBD1 as a possible D gene (5 bases). Germline V gene lookup returns CDR1 SGHRS and CDR2 YFSETQ. Trimming shortened V by 4 bases and J by 0 bases, and 8 bases separated the two germline ends. The CDR3 is 14 residues long. The CDR3 region has the DNA TGCGCCAGCAGCAAGGGGAGCTCTGGAAACACCATATATTTT. Amino acid sequence: CASSKGSSGNTIYF.

The CDR3 DNA reads TGTGCCAGCAGTGCATTAGGGATATCCTATAATTCACCCCTCCACTTT. Protein: CASSALGISYNSPLHF. This sequence joins TRBV2 and TRBJ1-6, with unresolved D. Germline loops: CDR1 SNHLY, CDR2 FYNNEI. The CDR3 totals 16 residues. V lost 4 bases and J 1 base, leaving 11 bases between the germline ends.

This clone was counted only a few times. The chain carries TRBV2 and TRBJ2-1, with 9 bases aligning to TRBD2. V gave up 7 bases and J gave up 7 bases; unmatched junction bases: 5. The length of the CDR3 is 13 residues. Germline V gene sequence: CDR1 SNHLY, CDR2 FYNNEI. Here the CDR3 DNA reads TGTGCCAGCAAAGGTAGCGGGGGTAATGAGCAGTTCTTC. Protein: CASKGSGGNEQFF.

The chain joins TRBV30 to TRBJ1-2; maybe TRBD1 (6 bases). The germline V and J ends were trimmed by 7 bases and 4 bases, with 7 bases remaining between them. This CDR3 is built from 10 residues. Germline V lookup: CDR1 GTSNPN, CDR2 SVGIG (reference sequence). The CDR3, as DNA: TGTGCCTTCAGGGGCTATGGCTACACCTTC. Translated, it gives CAFRGYGYTF.

The CDR3 spells CASRVGQISEPQHF. CDR3 sequence (DNA): TGTGCCAGCAGGGTCGGACAGATATCAGAGCCCCAGCATTTT. The chain has TRBV2 and TRBJ1-5; tentatively, D is TRBD1 (6 bases). The germline CDR1 and CDR2 sequences are SNHLY and FYNNEI. Trimming stripped 6 bases from V and 8 bases from J, with 17 bases between. The CDR3 length is 14 residues. The variable domain in full, with the rest retrieved from reference TRBV2 and TRBJ1-5, is EPEVTQTPSHQVTQMGQEVILRCVPISNHLYFYWYRQILGQKVEFLVSFYNNEISEKSEIFDDQFSVERPDGSNFTLKIRSTKLEDSAMYFCASRVGQISEPQHFGDGTRLSIL.

This clone occurred once. The chain recombines TRBV13 with TRBJ1-6, with D perhaps matching TRBD1 (6 bases). Deletions cut 5 bases from V and 4 bases from J, with 12 bases between. The CDR3 spans 15 residues. The V gene's germline CDR1 is PRHDT and CDR2 FYEKMQ (reference sequence). CDR3 loop: CASSGEGGYNSPLHF. In DNA, the CDR3 is TGTGCCAGCAGCGGGGAGGGGGGGTATAATTCACCCCTCCACTTT.

The chain combines TRBV4-2 with TRBJ2-1, with a possible D match to TRBD2 (5 bases). Germline V lookup: CDR1 LGHNA, CDR2 YNFKEQ. This CDR3 has 16 amino acids. Between the trimmed V and J ends, which lost 1 base and 0 bases, there was a span of 10 bases. This CDR3 is CASSQVPAGSYNEQFF. CDR3 in DNA: TGTGCCAGCAGCCAAGTCCCCGCGGGCTCCTACAATGAGCAGTTCTTC.

The chain joins TRBV6-2 or TRBV6-3 to TRBJ1-1; D gene ambiguous. Germline CDR1 and CDR2: MNHEY and SVGEGT. The V gene lost 5 bases and the J gene lost 7 bases, with 8 bases spanning the gap. CDR3 length: 11 residues. DNA for the CDR3: TGTGCCAGCAGTGACCGATATGAAGCTTTCTTT. Translating it yields CASSDRYEAFF.

This clone has a single count. The V gene is TRBV25-1, the J gene TRBJ1-1; 7 bases agree with TRBD1. The CDR3 loop spans 16 amino acids. Germline V CDR1 and CDR2: MGHDK, SYGVNS. J gave up 5 bases and V 4 bases, and 13 bases lay outside the gene matches. The CDR3 reads CASSGPGQRGGTEAFF. In DNA, the CDR3 is TGTGCCAGCAGTGGCCCGGGACAGAGGGGGGGGACTGAAGCTTTCTTT.

DNA for the CDR3: TGTGCCAGCAGCCAACAGGGGCAGAGCAATCAGCCCCAGCATTTT. It is translated as CASSQQGQSNQPQHF. The chain carries TRBV3-1 (or the pseudogene TRBV3-2) and TRBJ1-5, with D possibly TRBD1 on 6 matching bases. Deletions cut 2 bases from V and 1 base from J, with 9 bases between. Germline V gene lookup returns CDR1 LGHDT and CDR2 YNNKEL (reference sequence). There are 15 residues in the CDR3.

This clone has a handful of counts. The chain has TRBV30 and TRBJ2-7; D is undetermined. Trimming shortened V by 2 bases and J by 0 bases, and 17 bases separated the two germline ends. Germline-derived CDR1 and CDR2 are GTSNPN and SVGIG (reference sequence). This CDR3 comprises 16 residues. This CDR3 reads CAWSLGRGRRSYEQYF. CDR3 nucleotide sequence: TGTGCCTGGAGTTTAGGACGAGGCCGCCGCTCCTACGAGCAGTACTTC.

The rearrangement links TRBV7-9 to TRBJ2-1; D might be TRBD2 (6 bases). Germline CDR1 SEHNR, CDR2 FQNEAQ (reference sequence). The CDR3 extends over 14 amino acids. Trimming stripped 2 bases from V and 7 bases from J, with 12 bases between. The CDR3 here is CASSLRGRENEQFF. For the CDR3, the DNA is TGTGCCAGCAGCTTAAGGGGCCGGGAGAATGAGCAGTTCTTC.

J is TRBJ1-2 and V is TRBV28; D not resolved. This CDR3 contains 14 residues. Germline CDR1 is MDHEN and CDR2 is SYDVKM. V lost 3 bases, J lost 3 bases, and 11 bases lay in between. This chain's CDR3 is CASSLGSGHYGYTF. CDR3 nucleotide sequence: TGTGCCAGCAGTTTGGGCTCGGGCCACTATGGCTACACCTTC.